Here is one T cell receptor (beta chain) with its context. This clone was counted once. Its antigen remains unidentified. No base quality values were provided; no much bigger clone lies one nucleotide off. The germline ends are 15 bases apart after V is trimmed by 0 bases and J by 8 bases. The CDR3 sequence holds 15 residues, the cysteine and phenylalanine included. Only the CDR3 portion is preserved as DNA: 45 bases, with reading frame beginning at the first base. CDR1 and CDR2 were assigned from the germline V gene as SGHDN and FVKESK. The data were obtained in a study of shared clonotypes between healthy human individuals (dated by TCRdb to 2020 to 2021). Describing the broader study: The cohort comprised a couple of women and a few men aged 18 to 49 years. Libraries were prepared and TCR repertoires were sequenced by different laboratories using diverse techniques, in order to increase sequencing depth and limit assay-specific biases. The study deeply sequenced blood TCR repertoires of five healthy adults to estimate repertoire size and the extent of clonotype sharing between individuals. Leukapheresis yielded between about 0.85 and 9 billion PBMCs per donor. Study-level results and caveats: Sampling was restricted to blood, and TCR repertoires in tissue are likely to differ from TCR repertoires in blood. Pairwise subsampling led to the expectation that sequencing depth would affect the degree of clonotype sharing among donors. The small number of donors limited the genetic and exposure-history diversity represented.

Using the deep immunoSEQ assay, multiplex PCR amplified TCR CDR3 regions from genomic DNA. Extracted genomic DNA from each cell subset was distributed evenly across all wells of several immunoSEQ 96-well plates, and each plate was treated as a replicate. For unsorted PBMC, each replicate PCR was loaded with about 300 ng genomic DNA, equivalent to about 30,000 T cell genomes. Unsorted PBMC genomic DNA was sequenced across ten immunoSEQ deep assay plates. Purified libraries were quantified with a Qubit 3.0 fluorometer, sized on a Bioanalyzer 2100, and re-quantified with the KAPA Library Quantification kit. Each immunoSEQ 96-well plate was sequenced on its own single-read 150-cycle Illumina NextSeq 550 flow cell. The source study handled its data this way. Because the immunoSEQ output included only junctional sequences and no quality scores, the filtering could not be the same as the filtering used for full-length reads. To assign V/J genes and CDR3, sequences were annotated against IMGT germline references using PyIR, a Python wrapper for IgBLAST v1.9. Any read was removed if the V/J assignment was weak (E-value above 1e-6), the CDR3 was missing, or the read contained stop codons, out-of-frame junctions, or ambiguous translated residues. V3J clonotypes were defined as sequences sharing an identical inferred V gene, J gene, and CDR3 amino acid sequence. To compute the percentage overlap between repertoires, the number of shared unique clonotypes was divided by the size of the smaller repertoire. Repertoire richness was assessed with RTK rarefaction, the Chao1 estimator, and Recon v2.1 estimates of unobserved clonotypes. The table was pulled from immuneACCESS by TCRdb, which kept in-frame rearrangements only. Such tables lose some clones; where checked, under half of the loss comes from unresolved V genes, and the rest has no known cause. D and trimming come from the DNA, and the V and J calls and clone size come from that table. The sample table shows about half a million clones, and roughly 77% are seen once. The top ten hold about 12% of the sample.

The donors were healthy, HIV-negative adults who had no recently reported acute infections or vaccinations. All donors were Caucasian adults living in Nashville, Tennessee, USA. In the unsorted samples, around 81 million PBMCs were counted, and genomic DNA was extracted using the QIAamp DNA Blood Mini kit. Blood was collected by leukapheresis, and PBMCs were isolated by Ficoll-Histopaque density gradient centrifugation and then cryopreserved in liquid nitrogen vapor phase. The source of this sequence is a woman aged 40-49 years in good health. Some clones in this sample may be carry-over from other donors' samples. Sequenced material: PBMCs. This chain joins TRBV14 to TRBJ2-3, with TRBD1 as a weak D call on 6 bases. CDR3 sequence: CASSQDIGRGGTQYF. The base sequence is TGTGCCAGCAGCCAAGATATAGGGAGAGGGGGTACGCAGTATTTT.